Listed here is a single T cell receptor (beta chain). What it recognizes is unknown. V was cut by 3 bases and J by 2 bases, with 10 bases left in between. Germline V gene data show CDR1 as SGHTA and CDR2 as FQGNSA. CDR3 length equals 14 residues. These data are taken from a study of identifying expanded T cells in peripheral blood. During the collection period, no donor immune events like infections were recorded. Sequenced by immunoSEQ multiplex PCR; TCRdb stores in-frame clones only, minus some. There are about 98,000 clones in the sample; 70% to 90% occur only once, and 12% to 15% lies in the top ten. Findings and limits, study-wide: Technical replicates showed roughly 1.2 changed clones; two weeks around 15; four weeks 19. Approximately two-week clone count variance significantly increased as total template count grew.

This rearrangement joins TRBV7-2 to TRBJ1-1, with D unresolved. This TCR was sampled from a person aged 18 to 70 in good health. What was sequenced was blood. In DNA, the CDR3 is TGTGCCAGCAGCTTCACAGCGGTTAACACTGAAGCTTTCTTT. Its protein product is CASSFTAVNTEAFF.